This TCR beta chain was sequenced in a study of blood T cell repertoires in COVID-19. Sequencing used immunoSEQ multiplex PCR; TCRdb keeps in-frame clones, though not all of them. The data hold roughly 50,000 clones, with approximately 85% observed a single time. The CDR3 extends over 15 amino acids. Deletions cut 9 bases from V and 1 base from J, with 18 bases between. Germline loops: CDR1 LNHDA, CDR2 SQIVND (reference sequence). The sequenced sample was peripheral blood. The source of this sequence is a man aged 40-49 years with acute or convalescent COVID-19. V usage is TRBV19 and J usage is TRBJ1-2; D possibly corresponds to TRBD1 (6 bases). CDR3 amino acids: CASTGRDKFNYGYTF. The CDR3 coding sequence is TGTGCCAGCACCGGCCGGGACAAATTTAACTATGGCTACACCTTC.